The rows below give T cell receptor beta chains drawn from one sample of a study of molecular identifiers for immune sequencing clone quantification. TCRdb reprocessed the PCR reads with MiXCR, giving one entry per CDR3 protein. The sample consists of about half a million distinct CDR3 sequences, roughly 24% of them appearing once. Sequencing input: naive CD8+ T cells from blood, with Jurkat cell RNA spiked in. Source of these receptors: a human donor in good health. Some libraries in this study had Jurkat cell RNA spiked in. CDR3s leave out the opening cysteine and the closing phenylalanine or tryptophan. Fields, in order: V gene, J gene, CDR3 protein.

TRBV2	TRBJ2-3	ASSGDWTSGRGTDTQY
TRBV10-3	TRBJ2-5	AISKAGAETQY
TRBV4-3	TRBJ1-4	ASSLGEGGEKLF
TRBV9	TRBJ1-1	ASSGRGGGLDTEAF
TRBV7-2	TRBJ2-2	ASSLGQLKPLGELL
TRBV6-5	TRBJ1-1	AGSYQTGDEAF
TRBV15	TRBJ1-1	ATSTTKEPGGAEAF
TRBV27	TRBJ2-7	ASSRDGTGVGSYEQY
TRBV4-2	TRBJ2-1	ASSQESATSGDYNEQF
TRBV14	TRBJ1-5	ASSLRTCPQH
TRBV4-3	TRBJ2-7	ASSQGLNYEQY
TRBV7-8	TRBJ2-5	ASSSPTGDTPSGMGTQY
TRBV10-3	TRBJ2-7	AISDAGASYEQY
TRBV7-8	TRBJ1-2	ASSSYSGTNYGYT
TRBV2	TRBJ2-7	ASSPVHGTYSSYEQY
TRBV7-3	TRBJ2-3	ASSLNRGADTQY
TRBV4-3	TRBJ1-2	VSSPQDSSTYGYT
TRBV5-5	TRBJ1-1	ASSPGQGKFPEAF
TRBV13	TRBJ2-3	ASSPRGAGGPTDTQY
TRBV4-3	TRBJ2-7	ASSQDLSGGAYVEQY
TRBV6-2/TRBV6-3	TRBJ1-5	ASSCKAGPSEPQH
TRBV5-5	TRBJ2-7	ASSLGTRYSYEQY
TRBV28	TRBJ1-3	ASSFRRGQGGNTIY
TRBV9	TRBJ1-6	ASSVGDAGSPLH
TRBV9	TRBJ2-2	ASSVGGGTEELF
TRBV9	TRBJ2-5	ASSVGTYQETQY
TRBV28	TRBJ1-6	ASSPMGGASPLH
TRBV7-9	TRBJ2-3	ASSPTTGPNTDTQY
TRBV4-1	TRBJ2-7	ASSQDRDYYYEQY
TRBV5-4	TRBJ1-2	ASSPQGAGYT
TRBV5-1	TRBJ2-3	ASSMTGNTDTQY
TRBV5-1	TRBJ1-6	ASSLGGSSPLH
TRBV10-3	TRBJ1-2	AITPTPNYGYT
TRBV10-3	TRBJ2-5	AIANLNGTSFGETQY
TRBV28	TRBJ1-5	ASSLGQGGWPQH
TRBV27	TRBJ2-2	ASSLTPRAGELF
TRBV29-1	TRBJ2-5	SVEDWARGQETQY
TRBV28	TRBJ2-5	ARSTPAGASPAPQS
TRBV29-1	TRBJ2-7	SVEANRGEQY
TRBV29-1	TRBJ2-2	SVGTSNTGELF
TRBV4-2	TRBJ2-3	ASSQWGTSFTDTQY
TRBV24-1	TRBJ1-6	ATNWTGHNSPLH
TRBV27	TRBJ1-3	ASSLSVRGTDTIY
TRBV7-9	TRBJ1-4	ASSKQVATNEKLL
TRBV6-2/TRBV6-3	TRBJ2-7	ASRYTGQLEQY
TRBV29-1	TRBJ1-1	SVVPGREAF
TRBV20-1	TRBJ2-1	SARAGASYNEQF
TRBV29-1	TRBJ2-5	SVGGTSGYQETQY
TRBV7-6	TRBJ2-6	ASSRFRQASSGANVLT
TRBV20-1	TRBJ2-7	SARSRTNSYEQY
TRBV3-1	TRBJ2-7	ASSQEIGQARYEQY
TRBV9	TRBJ2-3	ATNPSGGTDTQY
TRBV29-1	TRBJ1-4	SGRTSHEKLF
TRBV28	TRBJ2-3	ASSLCPGFETSTDTQY